This entry lists 17 T cell receptor beta chains sequenced from one sample in a study of cytomegalovirus exposure and HLA in healthy donors. This PCR relied on a set of 60 Vbeta primers and 13 Jbeta primers. Data came from immunoSEQ multiplex PCR; TCRdb stores just in-frame clones and leaves some out. The sample includes about 130,000 clones, about 73% of them seen just once. The sequenced sample consisted of PBMCs. The receptors come from a woman aged 45-60 years in good health and CMV-seropositive.

This clone was detected only once. The rearrangement uses TRBV19 and TRBJ2-5; 10 bases map to TRBD2. Germline CDR1 LNHDA, CDR2 SQIVND (reference sequence). The J segment lost 5 bases and the V segment lost 7 bases, leaving 4 bases of the junction unmatched. CDR3 size: 13 residues. The CDR3 reads CASNSGGRETQYF. CDR3 bases: TGTGCCAGTAATAGCGGGGGGAGGGAGACCCAGTACTTC.

This clone was recorded once. The V gene is TRBV7-9, the J gene TRBJ1-6; the D is unclear. The V and J ends lost 1 base and 10 bases respectively, with 11 bases between them. The CDR3 is 14 amino acids. Germline CDR1 SEHNR, CDR2 FQNEAQ (reference sequence). CDR3 loop: CASSLDGNGSPLHF. CDR3 nucleotides: TGTGCCAGCAGCTTAGACGGGAACGGCTCACCCCTCCACTTT.

This clone was detected a few times. This chain links TRBV10-3 with TRBJ1-6, with D possibly TRBD1 on 5 matching bases. V lost 4 bases to trimming and J lost 6 bases, with 10 bases between them. This CDR3 has 14 amino acids. The germline V gene has CDR1 ENHRY and CDR2 SYGVKD. The CDR3 loop reads CAISGGGGNSPLHF. The CDR3 DNA follows: TGTGCCATCAGTGGGGGGGGAGGTAATTCACCCCTCCACTTT.

This clone appeared a few times. This chain joins TRBV5-1 and TRBJ1-2; no clear D. CDR1 SGHRS and CDR2 YFSETQ come from the germline V gene. This CDR3 contains 13 residues. Trimming took 5 bases from V and 0 from J, leaving 8 bases between them. The CDR3 sequence is CASSVRSNYGYTF. The DNA of the CDR3 is TGCGCCAGCAGTGTGCGATCTAACTATGGCTACACCTTC.

This chain joins TRBV7-2 and TRBJ2-1; D call uncertain. V lost 5 bases to trimming and J lost 0 bases, with 8 bases between them. Germline CDR1 is SGHTA and CDR2 is FQGNSA. The CDR3 totals 14 residues. The DNA for the CDR3 is TGTGCCAGCAGCCCCCCGAGCTCCTACAATGAGCAGTTCTTC. The encoded protein is CASSPPSSYNEQFF. Using reference TRBV7-2 and TRBJ2-1 for the parts outside the CDR3, the full variable domain is GAGVSQSPSNKVTEKGKDVELRCDPISGHTALYWYRQSLGQGLEFLIYFQGNSAPDKSGLPSDRFSAERTGGSVSTLTIQRTQQEDSAVYLCASSPPSSYNEQFFGPGTRLTVL.

The chain employs TRBV27 and TRBJ1-5, with D uncertain. Germline assignment: CDR1 MNHEY and CDR2 SMNVEV (reference sequence). The CDR3 is 15 amino acids. Trimming shortened V by 2 bases and J by 2 bases, and 10 bases separated the two germline ends. The CDR3 coding sequence is TGTGCCAGCAGTTTAACGGCAGAGGGCAATCAGCCCCAGCATTTT. Its translation is CASSLTAEGNQPQHF.

This rearrangement joins TRBV27 to TRBJ1-4; D might be TRBD1 (5 bases). The V end lost 3 bases, the J end lost 5 bases, and 19 bases lay between the germline ends. Germline V gene lookup returns CDR1 MNHEY and CDR2 SMNVEV (reference sequence). The CDR3 consists of 17 residues. The CDR3 reads CASSFGGEPWRNEKLFF. The CDR3 DNA sequence: TGTGCCAGCAGTTTTGGGGGGGAGCCCTGGCGAAATGAAAAACTGTTTTTT.

This chain uses TRBV6-5 with TRBJ2-5, with a possible D match to TRBD1 (5 bases). Looked up from germline, CDR1 is MNHEY and CDR2 is SVGAGI. The CDR3 has 15 amino acids. V was pared by 5 bases and J by 5 bases, with 18 bases between. CDR3 region: CASSVGRVALETQYF. The CDR3 nucleotides read TGTGCCAGCAGTGTGGGCAGGGTGGCGCTTGAGACCCAGTACTTC.

A word on this clone: An end of the junction does not agree with germline; a read error may underlie this. The CDR3 bases are TGTTCCAGCAGCTTAGACATGGGAGTGGTCTCCTACAATGAGCAGTTCTTC. As protein: CSSSLDMGVVSYNEQFF. V is TRBV7-9 and J is TRBJ2-1; a weak D match, TRBD2 (5 bases). CDR3 length equals 17 residues. The germline V gene has CDR1 SEHNR and CDR2 FQNEAQ (reference sequence).

The V gene is TRBV18, the J gene TRBJ1-5; 9 bases are shared with TRBD1. This CDR3 is built from 14 residues. Germline V gives CDR1 KGHSH, CDR2 LQKENI. The ends lost 2 bases at V and 7 bases at J; junction bases unmatched: 3. The CDR3 DNA sequence: TGTGCCAGCTCACCAGAGACAGGGGGGCAGCCCCAGCATTTT. This codes for CASSPETGGQPQHF.

The gene calls are TRBV2 and TRBJ1-1; possible D gene TRBD1, 6 bases. In germline, CDR1 is SNHLY, CDR2 FYNNEI. V was pared by 10 bases and J by 1 base, with 16 bases between. This CDR3 has 14 amino acids. CDR3 sequence: CATSLGTKNTEAFF. The DNA of the CDR3 is TGTGCCACTTCGTTGGGGACAAAGAACACTGAAGCTTTCTTT.

There are a few counts of this clone. The CDR3 region has the DNA TGTGCCAGTAGTGCGAGACTAGGTGAGCAGTTCTTC. This sequence encodes CASSARLGEQFF. The chain couples TRBV19 to TRBJ2-1; tentatively, D is TRBD2 (6 bases). This CDR3 is 12 amino acids long. The germline V gene encodes CDR1 LNHDA and CDR2 SQIVND (reference sequence). The V gene lost 5 bases and the J gene lost 9 bases, with 11 bases spanning the gap. The full variable domain, completed using reference TRBV19 and TRBJ2-1, is DGGITQSPKYLFRKEGQNVTLSCEQNLNHDAMYWYRQDPGQGLRLIYYSQIVNDFQKGDIAEGYSVSREKKESFPLTVTSAQKNPTAFYLCASSARLGEQFFGPGTRLTVL.

The gene calls are TRBV6-1 and TRBJ2-3, with 10 bases identical to TRBD1. The CDR3 covers 15 residues. The V and J ends lost 6 bases and 1 base, in that order; junction bases with no gene match: 4. Germline V gives CDR1 MNHNS, CDR2 SASEGT. In DNA form, the CDR3 reads TGTGCCAGCAGATTTGGGACAGGGGGCACAGATACGCAGTATTTT. It codes for CASRFGTGGTDTQYF.

The chain has TRBV6-1 and TRBJ2-2; D not resolved. V gave up 3 bases and J gave up 5 bases, with 7 bases separating them. This CDR3 has 13 amino acids. Germline V gene lookup returns CDR1 MNHNS and CDR2 SASEGT. CDR3 nucleotides: TGTGCCAGCAGTGATTCGAGGACCGGGGAGCTGTTTTTT. It codes for CASSDSRTGELFF.

The chain is built from TRBV19 and TRBJ1-3; D not certain. Per germline, CDR1 LNHDA and CDR2 SQIVND (reference sequence). Trimming took 3 bases from V and 2 from J, leaving 8 bases between them. The CDR3 has 14 amino acids. Written as DNA, the CDR3 is TGTGCCAGTAGTATCGGAGGAGCTGGAAACACCATATATTTT. This sequence encodes CASSIGGAGNTIYF.

The gene calls are TRBV7-2 and TRBJ2-2, with D possibly being TRBD2 (7 bases). The V end was cut by 5 bases, the J end by 5 bases, with 15 bases between. The germline V gene has CDR1 SGHTA and CDR2 FQGNSA. The CDR3 spans 15 residues. This CDR3 reads CASSPGGGATGELFF. CDR3 DNA: TGTGCCAGCAGCCCAGGTGGGGGGGCAACCGGGGAGCTGTTTTTT.

The chain employs TRBV5-6 and TRBJ2-7, with TRBD2 matching over 10 bases. The CDR3 has 17 amino acids. V lost 2 bases to trimming and J lost 0 bases; unmatched junction nucleotides: 8. CDR1 and CDR2 (germline): SGHDT, YYEEEE. The CDR3 DNA reads as TGTGCCAGCAGCTTTTCTAGCGGGGGCGTCAGCTCCTACGAGCAGTACTTC. Residues: CASSFSSGGVSSYEQYF.